Listed below are T cell receptor beta chains from one sample, sequenced in a study of T cells in Graves' hyperthyroidism and ophthalmopathy. TCRdb reprocessed the multiplex PCR reads with MiXCR, giving one entry per CDR3 protein. The sample carries roughly 100,000 distinct CDR3 sequences, approximately 48% recorded once. Source material: blood. The source is a man aged 35 to 55 with Graves' hyperthyroidism. Both conserved end residues are part of each CDR3. A D gene is named only where the DNA matches it firmly. Size is stated for part of the rows, as once, few or many counts, or as a class when the clone is expanded.

>NA|once|TRBJ1-2|13|TRBV5-6
TGTGCCAGCAGCTTTGGGAGGCAGAAGGGCTACACCTTC
CASSFGRQKGYTF
>NA|NA|TRBJ2-2|16|TRBV10-3
TGTGCCACCAGCCTAGGTTCGGGTAGAGGTACCGGGGAGCTGTTTTTT
CATSLGSGRGTGELFF
>TRBD2|many|TRBJ2-1|15|TRBV4-2
TGTGCCAGCAGCGTTGGGAGCGGGGGGAGGGATGAGCAGTTCTTC
CASSVGSGGRDEQFF
>NA|once|TRBJ1-1|15|TRBV11-3
TGTGCCAGCAGCTCCGTCTGGCAGGGAAGGACGGAAACTTTCTTT
CASSSVWQGRTETFF
>TRBD2|many|TRBJ2-7|15|TRBV2
TGTGCCAGTTCACTCGGGACTAGCGGGCCCTACGAGCAGTACTTC
CASSLGTSGPYEQYF
>TRBD1|NA|TRBJ1-1|19|TRBV15
TGTGCCACCAACTCGACAGGGATGCGTACACCGGGGAGGGCTTCGGAAGCTTTCTTT
CATNSTGMRTPGRASEAFF
>NA|NA|TRBJ1-1|13|TRBV29-1
TGCAGCGTCCGAGGGAGCCGGAACACTGAAGCTTTCTTC
CSVRGSRNTEAFF
>NA|many|TRBJ2-5|14|TRBV7-6
TGTGCCAGCAGCCCCGGGACAAACCAAGAGACCCAGTACTTC
CASSPGTNQETQYF
>NA|many|TRBJ2-1|18|TRBV7-6
TGTGCCAGCAGCAGAGGGGGCACGGGGGGCGCTACCTACAATGAGCAGTTCTTC
CASSRGGTGGATYNEQFF
>TRBD2|once|TRBJ2-1|17|TRBV10-3
TGTGCCATCAGTGACCCCGGGACTAGCGGGGGGCACAATGAGCAGTTCTTC
CAISDPGTSGGHNEQFF
>NA|NA|TRBJ2-1|11|TRBV7-2
TGTGCCAGCAGATTATGGCTTGAGCAGTTCTTC
CASRLWLEQFF
>NA|NA|TRBJ1-3|18|TRBV24-1
TGTGCCACCAGTGACTTAGGAGACGAGCAGTACTCTGGAAACACCATATATTTT
CATSDLGDEQYSGNTIYF
>TRBD1|many|TRBJ2-7|15|TRBV5-1
TGCGCCAGCACCCAAAGCCCCGGACAGGGCTACGAGCAGTACTTC
CASTQSPGQGYEQYF
>TRBD2|NA|TRBJ2-1|14|TRBV24-1
TGTGCCACCAGTGAGACTAGCGATAGCAATGAGCAGTTCTTC
CATSETSDSNEQFF
>TRBD2|NA|TRBJ2-5|15|TRBV7-3
TGTGCCAGCAGCTTCCTAGCGGGAGTCCTCGAGACCCAGTACTTC
CASSFLAGVLETQYF
>NA|many|TRBJ1-5|14|TRBV6-5
TGTGCCAGCAGTTACTCGAATATGAATCAGCCCCAGCATTTT
CASSYSNMNQPQHF
>TRBD2|many|TRBJ2-7|15|TRBV28
TGTGCCAGCAGTCCGAGGACTAGCGGGGACTACGAGCAGTACTTC
CASSPRTSGDYEQYF
>NA|NA|TRBJ2-3|14|TRBV19
TGTGCCAGTAGTATAACTCGGAACACAGATACGCAGTATTTT
CASSITRNTDTQYF
>TRBD1|NA|TRBJ1-2|13|TRBV15
TGTGCCACCAGCACCGGGACAGGGTTTGGCTACGCCTTC
CATSTGTGFGYAF
>TRBD1|NA|TRBJ1-5|15|TRBV7-2
TGTGCCAGCAGCTTAGGTGGACAGGAGCCCCAGCCCCAGCATTTT
CASSLGGQEPQPQHF
>NA|many|TRBJ1-1|16|TRBV5-1
TGTGCCAGCAGCATCCAAACCGGGTATCCAGAAACTGAAGCTTTCTTT
CASSIQTGYPETEAFF
>TRBD1|many|TRBJ2-7|15|TRBV5-1
TGCGCCAGCAGCTCGGTTGGGACAGGGATGAACGAGCAGTACTTC
CASSSVGTGMNEQYF
>NA|many|TRBJ2-6|13|TRBV5-1
TGCGCCAGCAGGTATTCTGGGGCCAACGTCCTGACTTTC
CASRYSGANVLTF
>NA|NA|TRBJ2-7|14|TRBV19
TGTGCCAGTAGTATTCGGGGCACTACCTACGAGCAGTACTTC
CASSIRGTTYEQYF
>NA|many|TRBJ2-5|12|TRBV20-1
TGCAGTGCTCGAAAGGGACAAGAGACCCAGTACTTC
CSARKGQETQYF
>TRBD1|NA|TRBJ1-2|16|TRBV14
TGTGCCAGCAGCTCCGGGGCAGGGGGCGTTAACTATGGCTACACCTTC
CASSSGAGGVNYGYTF
>NA|many|TRBJ2-1|16|TRBV9
TGTGCCAGCAGCGACCCACCAGGGAGCTCCTACAATGAGCAGTTCTTC
CASSDPPGSSYNEQFF
>NA|NA|TRBJ2-7|16|TRBV11-2
TGTGCCAGTAGCTTAGCTAGGAGGATTGAGGGTTACGAGCAGTACTTC
CASSLARRIEGYEQYF
>NA|many|TRBJ1-2|16|TRBV7-2
TGTGCCAGCAGCTTAGCCCAGGGGTGGGGCCGGTATGGCTACACCTTC
CASSLAQGWGRYGYTF
>TRBD1|NA|TRBJ2-7|12|TRBV29-1
TGCAGCAGGGCAGGGGGCTCCTACGAGCAGTACTTC
CSRAGGSYEQYF
>NA|many|TRBJ2-3|13|TRBV7-9
TGTGCCAGCAGTATTTACAGCACAGATACGCAGTATTTT
CASSIYSTDTQYF
>NA|many|TRBJ2-1|14|TRBV5-6
TGTGCCAGCAGCTTGAAAACAGGTTACAATGAGCAGTTCTTC
CASSLKTGYNEQFF
>NA|many|TRBJ1-6|14|TRBV6-1
TGTGCCAGCAGTGAAGGGGGAAGGGCTTCACCCCTCCACTTT
CASSEGGRASPLHF
>TRBD1|NA|TRBJ2-6|17|TRBV2
TGTGCCAGCAGTGAAGTGGGACAGGGCGCTGGGGCCAACGTCCTGACTTTC
CASSEVGQGAGANVLTF
>NA|many|TRBJ1-5|15|TRBV5-5
TGTGCCAGCAGCTTGGGTTGGGATAGCAATCAGCCCCAGCATTTT
CASSLGWDSNQPQHF
>NA|NA|TRBJ1-1|13|TRBV2
TGTGCCAGCAGTTTCGGGGGGAGAACTGAAGCTTTCTTT
CASSFGGRTEAFF
>NA|once|TRBJ2-1|13|TRBV20-1
TGCAGTGCTAGAATGGCTAGCACAGATACGCAGTTCTTC
CSARMASTDTQFF
>TRBD1|NA|TRBJ1-5|14|TRBV20-1
TGCAGTGCCATGGGACAGGGGAGAGGTCAGCCCCAGCATTTT
CSAMGQGRGQPQHF
>NA|NA|TRBJ2-1|16|TRBV15
TGTGCCGCCAGCAGTCGTAGGGCCCCACGGGGCAATAAGCAGTTCTTC
CAASSRRAPRGNKQFF
>NA|many|TRBJ1-2|11|TRBV5-8
TGTGCCAGCAGCAGAAGACGTGGCTACACCTTC
CASSRRRGYTF
>TRBD1|NA|TRBJ1-5|16|TRBV11-3
TGTGCCAGCAGTCGACAGGGGGACAGGTGGCAACCGCCCCAGCATTTT
CASSRQGDRWQPPQHF
>NA|many|TRBJ2-1|14|TRBV4-1
TGCGCCAGCAGCCAAGCTGGAGAGTACAATGAGCAGTTCTTC
CASSQAGEYNEQFF
>TRBD1|NA|TRBJ2-2|15|TRBV24-1
TGTGCCACCAGAGGACAGGGCCCGAACACCGGGGAGCTGTTTTTT
CATRGQGPNTGELFF
>NA|many|TRBJ1-3|13|TRBV2
TGTGCCAGTGAGGGTCAGGCTGGAAACACCATATATTTT
CASEGQAGNTIYF
>NA|NA|TRBJ1-2|11|TRBV18
TGTGCCAGCTCAGAATCCGGGGGCTACACCTTC
CASSESGGYTF
>TRBD1|NA|TRBJ1-3|16|TRBV15
TGTGCCACCAGCAGAGCTCTTACAGGGGGCGGCTACACCATATATTTT
CATSRALTGGGYTIYF
>NA|NA|TRBJ1-2|13|TRBV5-1
TGCGCCAGCAGCTTAGACACACTCTATGGCTACACCTTC
CASSLDTLYGYTF
>TRBD1|NA|TRBJ2-1|13|TRBV5-1
TGCGCCAGCAGCAGGACAGGGACAGATACGCAGTTCTTC
CASSRTGTDTQFF
>TRBD2|NA|TRBJ2-1|15|TRBV28
TGTGCCGGCAGCTCCACTAGCGGCCCCCTTAATGAGCAGTTCTTC
CAGSSTSGPLNEQFF
>NA|NA|TRBJ1-1|15|TRBV11-2
TGTGCCAGCGGCTTAGCCCGGGGTGGTGGTACTGAAGCTTTCTTT
CASGLARGGGTEAFF